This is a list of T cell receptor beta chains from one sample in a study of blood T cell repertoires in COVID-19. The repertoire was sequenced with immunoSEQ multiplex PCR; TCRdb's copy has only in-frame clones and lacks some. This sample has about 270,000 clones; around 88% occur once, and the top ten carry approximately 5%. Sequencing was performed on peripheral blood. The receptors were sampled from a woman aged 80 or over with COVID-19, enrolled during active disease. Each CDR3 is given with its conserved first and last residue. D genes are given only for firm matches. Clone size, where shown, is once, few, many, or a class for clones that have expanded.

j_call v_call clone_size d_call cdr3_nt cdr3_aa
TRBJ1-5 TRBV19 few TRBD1 TGTGCCAGTAGAGGGGGCCGGGCCCCCGGAGAGCCCCAGCATTTT CASRGGRAPGEPQHF
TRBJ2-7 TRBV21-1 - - TGTGCCAGCACCCATATGCCCCGTGTCCGGGACTACGAGCAGTACTTC CASTHMPRVRDYEQYF
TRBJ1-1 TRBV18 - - TGTGCCAGCTCACCAAACGGGACACCATCTGATGATGCTTTCTTT CASSPNGTPSDDAFF
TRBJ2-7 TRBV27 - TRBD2 TGTGCCAGCAGTTTGCTAGCGGGGGGCGAGCAGTACTTC CASSLLAGGEQYF
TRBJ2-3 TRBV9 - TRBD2 TGTGCCAGCAGCGTAGCGGGGGGGCCATATACGCAGTATTTT CASSVAGGPYTQYF
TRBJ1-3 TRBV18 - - TGTGCCAGCTCACCCCCGCGGGGCGCTAGCTCTGGAAACACCATATATTTT CASSPPRGASSGNTIYF
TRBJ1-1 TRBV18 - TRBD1 TGTGCCAGCTCACCCTCACTAGACAGGGGGTGGGACACTGAAGCTTTCTTT CASSPSLDRGWDTEAFF
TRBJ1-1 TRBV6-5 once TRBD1 TGTGCCAGCAGTTACACCGGGACAGCAATGAACACTGAAGCTTTCTTT CASSYTGTAMNTEAFF
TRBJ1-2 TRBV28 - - TGTGCCAGCAGCCCGACCTCGACGGAGAGACACTATGGCTACACCTTC CASSPTSTERHYGYTF
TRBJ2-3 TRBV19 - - TGTGCCAGTAGTTTTCCCTCTGCGGATACGCAGTATTTT CASSFPSADTQYF
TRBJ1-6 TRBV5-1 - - TGCGCCAGCAGTCCAGGGTCGGGTAATTCACCCCTCCACTTT CASSPGSGNSPLHF
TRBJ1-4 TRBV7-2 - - TGTGCCAGCAGCAGGGGACCGGGGGGGATCGAGAATGAAAAACTGTTTTTT CASSRGPGGIENEKLFF
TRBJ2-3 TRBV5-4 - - TGTGCCAGCAGCTTGGGGGACTCACGCACAGATACGCAGTATTTT CASSLGDSRTDTQYF
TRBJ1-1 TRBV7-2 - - TGTGCCAGCAGCCCCCGCTTAGCGTTGAACACTGAAGCTTTCTTT CASSPRLALNTEAFF
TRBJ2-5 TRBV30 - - TGTGCCTGGAGTACACCCCAAGAGACCCAGTACTTC CAWSTPQETQYF
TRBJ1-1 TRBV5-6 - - TGTGCCAGCAGCTTGATAGGACTAACTGAAGCTTTCTTT CASSLIGLTEAFF
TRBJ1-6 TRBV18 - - TGTGCCAGCCCAAACGGCGGAGGGTTTACTGATAATTCACCCCTCCACTTT CASPNGGGFTDNSPLHF
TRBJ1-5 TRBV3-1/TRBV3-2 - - TGTGCCAGCAGCCTATGGCCTGGGGGCGAGCCCCAGCATTTT CASSLWPGGEPQHF
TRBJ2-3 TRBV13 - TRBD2 TGTGCCAGCAGCCCTAGCGGGGGGCACACAGATACGCAGTATTTT CASSPSGGHTDTQYF
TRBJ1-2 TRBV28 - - TGTGCCAGCAGATCATGGACAGCTACTAACTATGGCTACACCTTC CASRSWTATNYGYTF
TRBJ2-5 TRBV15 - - TGTGCCACCAGCAGAGAAATCTACGGGACCCAGTACTTC CATSREIYGTQYF
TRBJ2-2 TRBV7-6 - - TGTGCCAGCAGCTTACAAAATATCGGGAACACCGGGGAGCTGTTTTTT CASSLQNIGNTGELFF
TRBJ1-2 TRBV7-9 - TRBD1 TGTGCCAGCAGCGTCCGCCGGGACAGGGGGAGAGCTAACTATGGCTACACCTTC CASSVRRDRGRANYGYTF
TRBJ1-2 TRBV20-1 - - TGCAGTGCTAGTGCAGGGAACTATGGCTACACCTTC CSASAGNYGYTF
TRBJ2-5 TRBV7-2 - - TGTGCCAGCAGCTTAGCCCCTGCGGGGGCGCGGGAGACCCAGTACTTC CASSLAPAGARETQYF
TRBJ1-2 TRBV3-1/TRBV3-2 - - TGTGCCAGCAGCTATGAGGGGGACTATGGCTACACCTTC CASSYEGDYGYTF
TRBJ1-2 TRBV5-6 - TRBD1 TGTGCCAGCAGCTCAGCAGGGGGTTTTGGCTACACCTTC CASSSAGGFGYTF
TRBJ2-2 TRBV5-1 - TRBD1 TGCGCCAGCAGCTTGCAGGGGGCCCCCACCGGGGAGCTGTTTTTT CASSLQGAPTGELFF
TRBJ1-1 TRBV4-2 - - TGTGCCAGCAGCCAAGATTCCCCCGGGGCTGAAGCTTTCTTT CASSQDSPGAEAFF
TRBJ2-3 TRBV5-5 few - TGTGCCAGCAGCCCACAGGGATTCCCGATGGTGGATACAGATACGCAGTATTTT CASSPQGFPMVDTDTQYF
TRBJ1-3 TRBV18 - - TGTGCCAGCTCACAGGGGCCCCAAAGCTCTGGAAACACCATATATTTT CASSQGPQSSGNTIYF
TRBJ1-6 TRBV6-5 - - TGTGCCAGCAGTACCGCCCGGAATTCACCCCTCCACTTT CASSTARNSPLHF
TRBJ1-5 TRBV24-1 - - TGTGCCACCAGTGATAAGGGGATAAGCAATCAGCCCCAGCATTTT CATSDKGISNQPQHF
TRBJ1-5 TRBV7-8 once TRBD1 TGTGCCAGCAGCCGCTATACAGGGGCGAATCAGCCCCAGCATTTT CASSRYTGANQPQHF
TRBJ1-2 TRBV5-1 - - TGCGCCAGCAGCTCGCTAGAACAGGGCGTGGGGGGCTACACCTTC CASSSLEQGVGGYTF
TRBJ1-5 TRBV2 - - TGTGCCAGCAGTGAAGTCAGGGACAATCAGCCCCAGCATTTT CASSEVRDNQPQHF
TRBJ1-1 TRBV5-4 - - TGTGCCAGCAGCTTGACCGGTAGCGGAGAAGCTTTCTTT CASSLTGSGEAFF
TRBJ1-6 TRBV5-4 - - TGTGCCAGCAGCCTCTCCCGGGATTGGGTGGGGGGCTATAATTCACCCCTCCACTTT CASSLSRDWVGGYNSPLHF
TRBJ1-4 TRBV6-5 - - TGTGCCAGCAGGTGGGGGGACAATGAAAAACTGTTTTTT CASRWGDNEKLFF
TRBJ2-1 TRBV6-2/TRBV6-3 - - TGTGCCAGCAGTTCTCCCTACGATGAGCAGTTCTTC CASSSPYDEQFF
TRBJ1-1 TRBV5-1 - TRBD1 TGCGCCAGCAGATACGACAGGGATAACACTGAAGCTTTCTTT CASRYDRDNTEAFF
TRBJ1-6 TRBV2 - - TGTGCCAGCAATAGTGTTGTCGGGACAATGGATTCACCCCTCCACTTT CASNSVVGTMDSPLHF